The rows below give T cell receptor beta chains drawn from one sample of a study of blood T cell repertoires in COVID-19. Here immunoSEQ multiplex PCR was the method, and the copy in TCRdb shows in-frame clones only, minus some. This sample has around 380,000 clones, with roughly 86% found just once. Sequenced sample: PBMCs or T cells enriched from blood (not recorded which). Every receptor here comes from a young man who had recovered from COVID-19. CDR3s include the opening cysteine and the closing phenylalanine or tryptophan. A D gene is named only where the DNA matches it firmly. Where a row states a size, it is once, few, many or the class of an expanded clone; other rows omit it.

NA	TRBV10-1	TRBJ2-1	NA	TGCGCCAGCAGCGCTCACAATAGCGGAAGCTCCTACAATGAGCAGTTCTTC	CASSAHNSGSSYNEQFF
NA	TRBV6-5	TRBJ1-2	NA	TGTGCCAGCAGTTACGGGCGGGGGCCTTCGGATGGCTACACCTTC	CASSYGRGPSDGYTF
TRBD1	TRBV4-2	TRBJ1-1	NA	TGTGCCAGCAGCCAAGATCAGGGGGTGGGCTTGAACACTGAAGCTTTCTTT	CASSQDQGVGLNTEAFF
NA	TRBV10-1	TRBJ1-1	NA	TGCGCCAGCAGTGAGTCAACCGCCGCGCCCCGATCCAGGAAGCCTGAAGCTTTCTTT	CASSESTAAPRSRKPEAFF
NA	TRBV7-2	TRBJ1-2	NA	TGTGCCAGCAGCTCCTACCCGATCAACTATGGCTACACCTTC	CASSSYPINYGYTF
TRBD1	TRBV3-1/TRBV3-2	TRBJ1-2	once	TGTGCCAGCAGCCAAGATATGGACAGGACAGTAGGAGGCTATGGCTACACCTTC	CASSQDMDRTVGGYGYTF
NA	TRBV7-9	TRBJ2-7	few	TGTGCCAGCACCATGGGGGCGGGCGAGCAGTACTTC	CASTMGAGEQYF
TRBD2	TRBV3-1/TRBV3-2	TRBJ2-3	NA	TGTGCCAGCAGCCATGGGACTAGCGGGACAGCTAGCACAGATACGCAGTATTTT	CASSHGTSGTASTDTQYF
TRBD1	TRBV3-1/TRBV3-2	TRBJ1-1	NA	TGTGCCAGCAGCCTTGGACAGGGCGGGGATGCTTTCTTT	CASSLGQGGDAFF
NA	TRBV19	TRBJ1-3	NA	TGTGCCAGTAATGCAGGCTCTGGAAACACCATATATTTT	CASNAGSGNTIYF
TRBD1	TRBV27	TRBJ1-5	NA	TGTGCCAGCAGTTCACAGGGGGCGGCTCAGCCCCAGCATTTT	CASSSQGAAQPQHF
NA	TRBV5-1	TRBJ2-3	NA	TGCGCCAGCAGCCCCAAGGGGGTGGGGACAGATACGCAGTATTTT	CASSPKGVGTDTQYF
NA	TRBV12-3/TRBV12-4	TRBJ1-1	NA	TGTGCCAGCAGTCCCCAGGGGTTTACTGAAGCTTTCTTT	CASSPQGFTEAFF
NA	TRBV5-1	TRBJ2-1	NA	TGCGCCAGCAGCTTGAATACTAATCGGAATAATGAGCAGTTCTTC	CASSLNTNRNNEQFF
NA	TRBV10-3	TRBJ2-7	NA	TGTGCCATCAGTGCGGTCGACGAGCAGTACTTC	CAISAVDEQYF
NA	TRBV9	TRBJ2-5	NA	TGTGCCAGCAGCGTGGGGCCCCTGTTGCCGACCCAGTACTTC	CASSVGPLLPTQYF
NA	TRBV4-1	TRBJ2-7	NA	TGCGCCAGCAGCCCCCGAGGAGGTTACGAGCAGTACTTC	CASSPRGGYEQYF
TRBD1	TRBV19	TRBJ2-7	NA	TGTGCCAGTAGTGGAGGGCAGGGGGCCTACTACGAGCAGTACTTC	CASSGGQGAYYEQYF
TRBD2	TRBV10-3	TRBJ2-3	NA	TGTGCCATCAAAGAGCGGGGGGGCCAAGGAGATACGCAGTATTTT	CAIKERGGQGDTQYF
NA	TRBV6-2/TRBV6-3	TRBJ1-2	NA	TGTGCCAGCAGTTTTCGCGCCTATGGCTACACCTTC	CASSFRAYGYTF
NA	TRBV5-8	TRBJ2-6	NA	TGTGCCGGCAGCTCCTCAGGGGCTGGGGCCAACGTCCTGACTTTC	CAGSSSGAGANVLTF
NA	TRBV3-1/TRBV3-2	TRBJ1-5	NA	TGTGCCAGCAGTTCCAACGGAGCATCCAATCAGCCCCAGCATTTT	CASSSNGASNQPQHF
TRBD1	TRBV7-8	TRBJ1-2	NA	TGTGCCAGCAGCTCCATCTTCGACAGGGAAGGAGGCTACACCTTC	CASSSIFDREGGYTF
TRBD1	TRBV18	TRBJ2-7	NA	TGTGCCACGTCTCAGGGGGAGTCCTACGAGCAGTACTTC	CATSQGESYEQYF
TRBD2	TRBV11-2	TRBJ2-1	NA	TGTGCCAGCAGCATCGGGAGCGGGGTATACAATGAGCAGTTCTTC	CASSIGSGVYNEQFF
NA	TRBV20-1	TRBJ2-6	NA	TGCAGTGCTAGTTCCAGCTCTGGGGCCAACGTCCTGACTTTC	CSASSSSGANVLTF